This T cell receptor (beta chain) was sequenced for a study of cytomegalovirus exposure and HLA in healthy donors. V was clipped by 3 bases and J by 0 bases, with 12 bases between them. This CDR3 region has 16 residues. Germline values: CDR1 KGHSH, CDR2 LQKENI. In the PCR, 60 Vbeta and 13 Jbeta primers were used. Libraries were prepared by immunoSEQ multiplex PCR; TCRdb keeps only in-frame clonotypes and omits some of them. The data show 200,000 to 250,000 clones, with around four fifths seen just once and around 1.7% held by the top ten. The J gene is TRBJ2-4, the V gene TRBV18; weak D call: TRBD2 (6 bases). This receptor was identified in a man aged 50 to 60 in good health and CMV-seronegative. Material for sequencing was PBMCs. The CDR3 is CASSPTDYLAKNIQYF. Here the CDR3 DNA reads TGTGCCAGCTCACCGACGGACTATCTAGCCAAAAACATTCAGTACTTC.